What follows are 9 T cell receptor beta chains derived from one specimen sequenced in a study of OX40 agonist ivuxolimab in advanced cancers. Generated by immunoSEQ multiplex PCR, the TCRdb table keeps only in-frame clones and is missing some. The table includes tens of thousands of clones, roughly 87% detected once. The source material was CD4+ or CD8+ T cells sorted from blood, sampled in a trial of the OX40 agonist ivuxolimab. The receptors originated from an adult with an advanced solid tumor such as melanoma, head and neck, liver or kidney cancer.

This clone is a singleton in its sample. The CDR3 sequence is CASSLETVPEAFF. Here the CDR3 DNA reads TGTGCCAGCAGCTTGGAGACAGTCCCTGAAGCTTTCTTT. The rearrangement joins TRBV11-2 to TRBJ1-1; D may be TRBD1 (5 bases). The germline V gene has CDR1 SGHAT and CDR2 FQNNGV. V was shortened by 3 bases and J by 6 bases, with 11 bases between the two germline ends. The CDR3 extends over 13 amino acids.

V and J are TRBV9 and TRBJ1-6; no definite D call. V was clipped by 3 bases and J by 9 bases, with 16 bases between them. CDR1 is SGDLS and CDR2 is YYNGEE in the germline V gene. CDR3 size: 15 residues. CDR3 residues: CASSGSSESGSPLHF. For the CDR3, the DNA is TGTGCCAGCAGCGGATCGTCTGAATCCGGTTCACCCCTCCACTTT.

CDR3 sequence reads: CASSIGTSDYNEQFF. The CDR3 DNA sequence: TGTGCCAGTAGTATCGGGACTAGCGACTACAATGAGCAGTTCTTC. This chain links TRBV19 with TRBJ2-1; TRBD2 aligns across 10 bases. Losses at the gene ends were 3 bases for V and 3 bases for J; bases not matched to a gene: 2. The germline CDR1 and CDR2 sequences are LNHDA and SQIVND (reference sequence). The CDR3 totals 15 residues.

J is TRBJ2-3 and V is TRBV5-6; no reliable D call. This CDR3 is built from 13 residues. V was pared by 4 bases and J by 6 bases, with 12 bases between. The germline V gene encodes CDR1 SGHDT and CDR2 YYEEEE. The CDR3 reads CASSRGGWDTQYF. For the CDR3, the DNA is TGTGCCAGCAGCCGAGGCGGATGGGATACGCAGTATTTT.

This chain connects TRBV15 to TRBJ1-4; possibly TRBD1 for D (5 bases). Per germline, CDR1 LNHNV and CDR2 YYDKDF (reference sequence). Trimming removed 1 base at V and 5 bases at J, with 14 bases between. The CDR3 loop spans 16 amino acids. The CDR3 nucleotides are TGTGCCACCAGCAGAGTCCGGGGGACGGTCAATGAAAAACTGTTTTTT. It encodes CATSRVRGTVNEKLFF. Variable domain in full (rest from reference TRBV15 and TRBJ1-4): DAMVIQNPRYQVTQFGKPVTLSCSQTLNHNVMYWYQQKSSQAPKLLFHYYDKDFNNEADTPDNFQSRRPNTSFCFLDIRSPGLGDTAMYLCATSRVRGTVNEKLFFGSGTQLSVL.

This chain connects TRBV5-6 to TRBJ2-1; unclear D gene. V was clipped by 0 bases and J by 0 bases, with 10 bases between them. Germline assignment: CDR1 SGHDT and CDR2 YYEEEE. The CDR3 contains 16 residues. Here the CDR3 reads CASSLGTDPSYNEQFF. The CDR3 nucleotides are TGTGCCAGCAGCTTGGGGACGGACCCCTCCTACAATGAGCAGTTCTTC.

This clone was seen once. The chain joins TRBV28 to TRBJ2-5; 10 bases fit TRBD1. The V segment lost 4 bases and the J segment 4 bases; nucleotides outside the gene matches: 9. The germline CDR1 and CDR2 sequences are MDHEN and SYDVKM. The CDR3 runs to 16 residues. CDR3 loop: CASSSSLGTGVETQYF. CDR3 nucleotides: TGTGCCAGCAGTTCATCACTCGGGACAGGGGTAGAGACCCAGTACTTC.

The CDR3 DNA follows: TGTGCCATCAACCTAAGCGGGGGGAGGATTAATGAGCAGTTCTTC. Its translation is CAINLSGGRINEQFF. The genes are TRBV10-3 and TRBJ2-1; 9 bases are a match to TRBD2. V lost 7 bases and J lost 7; bases outside the gene matches: 11. Germline CDR1 is ENHRY and CDR2 is SYGVKD. This CDR3 region has 15 residues.

The chain links TRBV7-9 to TRBJ1-1, with 8 bases that match TRBD1. The CDR3 sequence is 15 residues long. V dropped 6 bases and J dropped 3; count of bases not matched to a gene: 9. Looked up from germline, CDR1 is SEHNR and CDR2 is FQNEAQ (reference sequence). CDR3 nucleotide sequence: TGTGCCAGCAGGCCTCAGGACAGGGTAGACACTGAAGCTTTCTTT. Protein product: CASRPQDRVDTEAFF.